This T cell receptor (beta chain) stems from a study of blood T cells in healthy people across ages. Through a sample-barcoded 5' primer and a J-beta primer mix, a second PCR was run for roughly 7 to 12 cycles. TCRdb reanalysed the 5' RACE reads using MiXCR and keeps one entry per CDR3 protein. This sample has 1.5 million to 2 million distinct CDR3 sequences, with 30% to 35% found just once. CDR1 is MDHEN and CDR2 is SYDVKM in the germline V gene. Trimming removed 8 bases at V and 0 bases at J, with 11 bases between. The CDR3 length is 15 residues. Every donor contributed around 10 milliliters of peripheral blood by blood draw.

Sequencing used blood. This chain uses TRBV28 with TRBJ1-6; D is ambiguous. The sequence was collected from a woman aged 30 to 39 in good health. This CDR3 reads CASLTASSYNSPLHF. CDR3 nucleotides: TGTGCCAGCCTGACCGCGAGCTCCTATAATTCACCCCTCCACTTT.